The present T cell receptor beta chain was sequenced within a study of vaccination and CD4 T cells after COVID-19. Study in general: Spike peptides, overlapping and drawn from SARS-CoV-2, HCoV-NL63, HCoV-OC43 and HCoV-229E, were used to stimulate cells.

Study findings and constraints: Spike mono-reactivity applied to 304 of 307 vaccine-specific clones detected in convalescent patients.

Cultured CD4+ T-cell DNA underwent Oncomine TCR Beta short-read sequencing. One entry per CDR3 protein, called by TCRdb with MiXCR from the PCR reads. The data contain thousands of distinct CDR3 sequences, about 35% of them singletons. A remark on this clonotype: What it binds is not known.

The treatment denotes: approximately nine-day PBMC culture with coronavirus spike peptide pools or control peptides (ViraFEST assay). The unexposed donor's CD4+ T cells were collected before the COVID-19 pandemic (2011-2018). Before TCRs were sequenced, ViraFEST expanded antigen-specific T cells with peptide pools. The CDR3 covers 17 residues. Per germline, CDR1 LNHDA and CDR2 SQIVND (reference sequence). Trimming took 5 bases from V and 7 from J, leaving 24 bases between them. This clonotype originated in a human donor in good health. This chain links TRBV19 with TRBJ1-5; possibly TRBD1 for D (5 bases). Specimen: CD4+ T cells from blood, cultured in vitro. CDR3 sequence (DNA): TGTGCCAGTAGTTCGTTGGGACTGGCAGGACCGGGGCAGCCCCAGCATTTT. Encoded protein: CASSSLGLAGPGQPQHF.